These T cell receptor beta chains were read from a single sample in a study of beta chain features in type 1 diabetes. Libraries were prepared by immunoSEQ multiplex PCR; TCRdb keeps only in-frame clonotypes and omits some of them. The sample lists more than 300,000 clones, roughly 8% occurring once. The sample comprised central memory CD4+ T cells from blood. The receptors come from a woman aged 18-30 years in good health. The conserved cysteine and the conserved F or W are not part of the CDR3 here. The order of the fields is J gene, V gene, clone size, CDR3 protein. A row's size may be missing; if present it is once, few, many or a size class.

TRBJ2-1 TRBV7-6 few ASSLGTNNEQF
TRBJ2-3 TRBV5-1 . ASSLEVHRGTDTQY
TRBJ2-7 TRBV7-2 many ASSFGHEQY
TRBJ2-5 TRBV18 many ASSPSRAEETQY
TRBJ2-2 TRBV28 . ASSSYLNTGELF
TRBJ1-5 TRBV7-2 few ASSLGGLGNQPQH
TRBJ2-3 TRBV5-4 many ASSVDNTDTQY
TRBJ2-3 TRBV7-7 few ASSPASSTDTQY
TRBJ2-7 TRBV28 few ASLRATGYEQY
TRBJ1-5 TRBV9 few ASSVGGTGNQPQH
TRBJ1-1 TRBV5-1 many ASSFRGMDTEAF
TRBJ2-3 TRBV5-4 few ASSFQGDTQY
TRBJ2-7 TRBV27 few ASSPPNSYEQY
TRBJ2-7 TRBV10-3 many AISDKPGGSYEQY